These T cell receptor beta chains were read from a single sample in a study of Graves' ophthalmopathy and Graves' hyperthyroidism. From the multiplex PCR reads, TCRdb called clonotypes with MiXCR, one entry per CDR3 protein. This sample yields 500,000 to 800,000 distinct CDR3 sequences, of which about two fifths are seen a single time; 3% to 4% belongs to the top ten. The source material was peripheral blood. These receptors were collected from an adult man with Graves' ophthalmopathy. Both conserved end residues are part of each CDR3. The D gene is left open where the match is weak. Size values are once, few and many counts, or a class for expanded clones, and some rows have none.

d_gene: TRBD1; abundance: -; v_gene: TRBV9; j_gene: TRBJ2-2; CDR3aa: CASSHTRGQGRSGELFF; CDR3nt: TGTGCCAGCAGCCATACAAGGGGACAGGGGAGGTCGGGGGAGCTGTTTTTT
d_gene: -; abundance: -; v_gene: TRBV2; j_gene: TRBJ1-5; CDR3aa: CASSGETYDQPQHF; CDR3nt: TGTGCCAGCAGTGGAGAGACATACGATCAGCCCCAGCATTTT
d_gene: TRBD2; abundance: many; v_gene: TRBV20-1; j_gene: TRBJ2-7; CDR3aa: CSAMASGSYEQYF; CDR3nt: TGCAGTGCAATGGCTAGCGGGAGTTACGAGCAGTACTTC
d_gene: TRBD1; abundance: -; v_gene: TRBV7-2; j_gene: TRBJ2-2; CDR3aa: CASLSGTASTGELFF; CDR3nt: TGTGCCAGCTTGAGTGGGACAGCGAGCACCGGGGAGCTGTTTTTT
d_gene: TRBD2; abundance: -; v_gene: TRBV11-2; j_gene: TRBJ2-5; CDR3aa: CASSTGTSGVETQYF; CDR3nt: TGTGCCAGCAGCACTGGGACTAGCGGGGTAGAGACCCAGTACTTC
d_gene: -; abundance: once; v_gene: TRBV10-2; j_gene: TRBJ1-1; CDR3aa: CASSELQDTEAFF; CDR3nt: TGCGCCAGCAGTGAGTTACAGGACACTGAAGCTTTCTTT
d_gene: TRBD1; abundance: -; v_gene: TRBV20-1; j_gene: TRBJ1-4; CDR3aa: CSAITGTGDEKLFF; CDR3nt: TGCAGTGCCATCACCGGGACAGGGGATGAAAAACTGTTTTTT
d_gene: -; abundance: -; v_gene: TRBV29-1; j_gene: TRBJ2-5; CDR3aa: CSASTERLAIETQYF; CDR3nt: TGCAGCGCCAGCACAGAAAGGCTAGCAATAGAGACCCAGTACTTC
d_gene: TRBD1; abundance: many; v_gene: TRBV2; j_gene: TRBJ2-2; CDR3aa: CASSSQGAGPGELFF; CDR3nt: TGTGCCAGCAGTTCACAGGGGGCGGGGCCCGGGGAGCTGTTTTTT
d_gene: TRBD2; abundance: -; v_gene: TRBV7-9; j_gene: TRBJ2-5; CDR3aa: CASSLGRGLAGVQETQYF; CDR3nt: TGTGCCAGCAGCTTAGGGCGCGGACTAGCGGGGGTCCAAGAGACCCAGTACTTC
d_gene: -; abundance: -; v_gene: TRBV7-8; j_gene: TRBJ2-2; CDR3aa: CASSLTVGRELFF; CDR3nt: TGTGCCAGCAGCCTGACCGTAGGGCGGGAGCTGTTTTTT
d_gene: -; abundance: few; v_gene: TRBV19; j_gene: TRBJ1-2; CDR3aa: CAWSVAGDAGYTF; CDR3nt: TGTGCCTGGAGTGTGGCAGGCGACGCTGGCTACACCTTC
d_gene: -; abundance: many; v_gene: TRBV10-3; j_gene: TRBJ1-1; CDR3aa: CASQMNTEAFF; CDR3nt: TGTGCCTCACAAATGAACACTGAAGCTTTCTTT
d_gene: TRBD1; abundance: many; v_gene: TRBV19; j_gene: TRBJ2-7; CDR3aa: CASSTGTGLYEQYF; CDR3nt: TGTGCCAGTAGTACCGGGACAGGTCTCTACGAGCAGTACTTC
d_gene: TRBD1; abundance: many; v_gene: TRBV9; j_gene: TRBJ1-2; CDR3aa: CASSVTGVAYGYTF; CDR3nt: TGTGCCAGCAGCGTGACAGGGGTGGCCTATGGCTACACCTTC
d_gene: -; abundance: -; v_gene: TRBV10-3; j_gene: TRBJ1-5; CDR3aa: CAISAWGRPEHF; CDR3nt: TGTGCCATCAGTGCCTGGGGCCGGCCCGAGCATTTT
d_gene: TRBD1; abundance: -; v_gene: TRBV15; j_gene: TRBJ1-2; CDR3aa: CATSRGAGTGLGNTF; CDR3nt: TGTGCCACCAGCAGGGGGGCCGGGACAGGGTTGGGAAACACCTTC
d_gene: -; abundance: few; v_gene: TRBV7-9; j_gene: TRBJ2-2; CDR3aa: CASSPRIPSYTGELFF; CDR3nt: TGTGCCAGCAGCCCCAGAATACCCTCTTACACCGGGGAGCTGTTTTTT
d_gene: -; abundance: -; v_gene: TRBV25-1; j_gene: TRBJ1-2; CDR3aa: CASSESRRYGYTF; CDR3nt: TGTGCCAGCAGTGAATCCCGACGTTATGGTTACACCTTC
d_gene: -; abundance: -; v_gene: TRBV7-9; j_gene: TRBJ2-5; CDR3aa: CASSPLPATETQYF; CDR3nt: TGTGCCAGCAGTCCCCTACCCGCTACGGAGACCCAGTACTTC
d_gene: -; abundance: many; v_gene: TRBV4-1; j_gene: TRBJ1-5; CDR3aa: CASSQVSEGGQPQHF; CDR3nt: TGCGCCAGCAGCCAAGTTAGTGAGGGAGGTCAGCCCCAGCATTTT
d_gene: -; abundance: once; v_gene: TRBV20-1; j_gene: TRBJ2-7; CDR3aa: CSASGGRVHEQYF; CDR3nt: TGCAGTGCTAGTGGTGGCAGGGTGCACGAGCAGTACTTC
d_gene: TRBD1; abundance: -; v_gene: TRBV24-1; j_gene: TRBJ1-2; CDR3aa: CATSVDRGTGYTF; CDR3nt: TGTGCCACCAGCGTTGACAGGGGTACTGGCTACACCTTC
d_gene: TRBD1; abundance: -; v_gene: TRBV19; j_gene: TRBJ1-5; CDR3aa: CASSTRGFGSNQPQHF; CDR3nt: TGTGCCAGTAGTACCAGGGGGTTTGGGAGCAATCAGCCCCAGCATTTT
d_gene: TRBD1; abundance: -; v_gene: TRBV20-1; j_gene: TRBJ1-1; CDR3aa: CSTSPGTGRKTEAFF; CDR3nt: TGCAGTACGAGTCCCGGGACAGGGCGGAAAACTGAAGCTTTCTTT
d_gene: -; abundance: once; v_gene: TRBV13; j_gene: TRBJ1-3; CDR3aa: CASSLERQSGNTIYF; CDR3nt: TGTGCCAGCAGCTTAGAACGGCAGTCTGGAAACACCATATATTTT
d_gene: -; abundance: -; v_gene: TRBV4-3; j_gene: TRBJ1-2; CDR3aa: CASSQDFAGSAYGYTF; CDR3nt: TGCGCCAGCAGCCAAGATTTTGCAGGGAGCGCCTATGGCTACACCTTC